Listed below are T cell receptor beta chains from one sample, sequenced in a study of blood T cell repertoires in COVID-19. TCRdb's copy holds only in-frame clones and misses some; the assay was immunoSEQ multiplex PCR. This sample has fewer than 60,000 clones; approximately 87% occur once, and the top ten carry 6.5%. The sequenced sample consisted of peripheral blood. The receptors shown here come from a woman in her sixties with COVID-19, enrolled during active disease. CDR3s include the opening cysteine and the closing phenylalanine or tryptophan. The D gene is left open where the match is weak. Where a row states a size, it is once, few, many or the class of an expanded clone; other rows omit it.

V	size	D	CDR3
TRBV28	-	-	CASSFGAAPNYGYTF
TRBV10-3	-	-	CAISESRLDSPTSKQYF
TRBV12-2	-	-	CASRFGLAGEDTQYF
TRBV12-3/TRBV12-4	-	-	CASSSSVYGYTF
TRBV6-5	-	-	CASNRQGGYEQYF
TRBV18	-	-	CASSPTGSSTEAFF
TRBV9	-	-	CASSVVGGSGNTIYF
TRBV6-1	-	TRBD1	CASSVSRTGGGMREKLFF
TRBV6-5	-	-	CASSYDRRGSGNTIYF
TRBV25-1	-	TRBD2	CASSEGLANTGELFF
TRBV6-5	-	-	CASRGGVAQPQHF
TRBV7-6	-	TRBD2	CASSSRRGSGNYNEQFF
TRBV7-9	-	TRBD1	CASSPRTGPTYEQYF
TRBV28	-	-	CASSFGKGQPVQPQHF
TRBV3-1/TRBV3-2	-	TRBD1	CASSQNRGADTQYF
TRBV15	medium-sized	-	CATSRVTGVGNEQFF
TRBV5-1	-	-	CASGGSGNTIYF
TRBV11-2	-	TRBD2	CASSFSGRGIVFTDTQYF
TRBV27	-	TRBD1	CASSHGQGRGNEQFF
TRBV10-3	-	-	CAITSPDRAGYTF
TRBV6-2/TRBV6-3	-	TRBD2	CASSYSSSGSDSQYF
TRBV4-1	-	-	CASSQRVVDEQFF
TRBV9	-	-	CASTRRGIALETQYF
TRBV11-2	-	TRBD1	CASSRTGGIYEQYF
TRBV20-1	few	-	CSASRPGRTGELFF
TRBV6-5	-	-	CASSKRQTRNSPLHF
TRBV3-1/TRBV3-2	once	-	CASSQDLPRTDGYTF
TRBV5-4	-	-	CASSREGRGPKNTEAFF
TRBV7-9	once	-	CASSSRSRGSSYNSPLHF
TRBV7-3	-	TRBD1	CASSSTGGLTGELFF
TRBV5-8	-	TRBD1	CASSPDRAGVGEKLFF
TRBV14	-	-	CASWPSGEMNTEAFF
TRBV3-1/TRBV3-2	-	-	CASSQGRGNTEAFF
TRBV10-3	-	-	CAISRGNTIYF
TRBV6-1	-	-	CASSERQVHEQYF
TRBV27	-	TRBD2	CASTSLAGAYEQYF
TRBV13	-	TRBD1	CASSYPQGAYTEAFF
TRBV28	-	TRBD1	CASSFPDRGTYEQYF
TRBV27	-	TRBD1	CASRVRGGDRGYTF
TRBV19	-	TRBD1	CASSMGQAYNEQFF
TRBV5-1	-	TRBD1	CASSWGQLNSPLHF
TRBV30	-	-	CAWSRVALGGGYTF